This TCR beta chain was observed in a study of shared clonotypes between healthy human individuals. Study-level results: Of the naive CD4 clonotypes, about 5% were shared across a few donors.

The CDR3 covers 14 residues. The V and J ends lost 4 bases and 0 bases respectively, with 10 bases between them. Germline CDR1 and CDR2: MNHEY and SVGAGI. As regards this clone: Its antigen is unknown.

Clones were sequenced by immunoSEQ multiplex PCR, and TCRdb holds only the in-frame ones, with some missing. This table has around 700,000 clones, 72% appearing once. Sequenced material: memory CD4+ T cells sorted from blood. Indicated subset: CD45RA-negative fraction. The gene calls are TRBV6-5 and TRBJ2-7; D is uncertain. This TCR was sampled from a woman in her thirties in good health. For the CDR3, the DNA is TGTGCCAGCAGTTTAAAAATTTTCTCCTACGAGCAGTACTTC. Translated: CASSLKIFSYEQYF.